This T cell receptor beta chain comes out of a study of T cell changes during pregnancy in multiple sclerosis. The CDR3 sequence is 16 residues long. Germline CDR1 SGHTA, CDR2 FQGNSA. V was trimmed by 2 bases and J by 4 bases, leaving 14 bases between them. Sequencing used immunoSEQ multiplex PCR; TCRdb keeps in-frame clones, though not all of them. The sample holds tens of thousands of clones, 93% seen once. Sequences were derived from peripheral blood, sampled after pregnancy. This TCR derives from a female donor with multiple sclerosis, enrolled in a pregnancy study. V gene TRBV7-2 combines with J gene TRBJ2-2, with a possible D match to TRBD2 (6 bases). DNA of the CDR3: TGTGCCAGCAGCTTAACGGGGAGGATTGGCACCGGGGAGCTGTTTTTT. This gives the protein CASSLTGRIGTGELFF.